This T cell receptor (beta chain) was recovered during a study of human T cells and chemical hapten exposure (TCRdb year 2021). At the level of the whole study: For sensitization, 2% DPC in acetone was applied to a roughly 2 cm by roughly 2 cm area of upper inner arm skin. Throughout the study period of roughly five months, patients also received therapeutic DPC doses to the scalp every week. Patch tests used Finn chambers with 0.01% DPC on the upper back, scored after 6 days by International Contact Dermatitis Research Group standards. The patient cohort, mostly female, included alopecia areata with under or over 50% scalp involvement, alopecia totalis and alopecia universalis. Libraries were pooled for sequencing, and per-sample TCR yields varied mainly because of small differences in library volumes within the pool. In alopecia patients, the study followed how the peripheral blood TCR repertoire changed in vivo over primary and secondary sensitization to diphenylcyclopropenone (DPC), a hapten. Blood was sampled from patients pre-sensitization (week 0) and at 2, 6 and about 24 weeks after DPC sensitization. Blood for TCR sequencing was provided by twenty-nine alopecia patients at one to four time points (pre-sensitization, 2, 6 and 24 weeks).

Explained via the paper, the time point label denotes: patch test 1, 2 weeks after DPC sensitization. What the treatment or condition label conveys for this sample: therapeutic diphenylcyclopropenone sensitization with weekly scalp DPC. At each patch-test visit, blood was drawn before the patch test was applied. To be eligible, patients had to be aged 18 to 70, diagnosed with alopecia and judged suitable for DPC therapy, while pregnant patients were excluded. Unfractionated whole blood was collected in Tempus Blood RNA tubes, and total RNA was extracted from that blood. This clonotype was seen only a few times. Its recognized antigen is unknown. It has no much larger one-base neighbor in the sample; base qualities were not kept. The receptor library was made with RACE. The data were produced on a NextSeq 500. During library preparation, unique molecular identifiers were attached to individual cDNA molecules so that TCRs could be counted quantitatively and reproducibly. Each blood RNA sample was used to sequence both TCR alpha and TCR beta chains. As for how the authors treated the data: A median of roughly 99,000 TCRs per sample was observed, with a range of about 20,000 to 750,000. The Decombinator software suite was used to annotate V, J and CDR3 in the TCR reads. For the PS versus PT1 abundance plots, all samples were subsampled to the same number of TCRs (28,000). Expanded TCRs were defined as absent before sensitization and observed at least eight times at the 2-week time point. TCRdb reanalyzed the raw reads on its own, using fastp at Q25 for trimming and MiXCR for clone calling, and kept in-frame beta chains. Each CDR3 protein appears once, grouped with its most common genes and DNA. TCRdb's processing, not the authors', yielded these V and J calls. Across this sample there are 180,000 or so distinct CDR3 sequences, with roughly 15% seen only once. The ten largest make up 1.7% of the sample.

Here is what the overall study found, with its caveats: Compared with pre-sensitization or healthy control sets, expanded TCRs formed significantly more large CDR3 similarity clusters, which is consistent with antigen-driven responses. Because every patient had alopecia, a presumed autoimmune disease, the patients' immune response might differ from that of healthy individuals. The number of TCRs above 1 in 1000 frequency did not change with DPC sensitization; there was no evidence of global repertoire structure alterations. Patch test score correlated positively with the number of PT1 expanded TCRs, reaching significance at thresholds 8, 16 and 32 but not at 4. Repeated subsampling changed both the strength of the expansion versus patch-test correlation and the threshold at which the correlation became significant.

The source was whole blood, collected in connection with sensitization to the hapten diphenylcyclopropenone (DPC). This clonotype originated in a woman under 40 with alopecia areata. Some clones in this sample may be carry-over from other donors' samples.

The CDR3 corresponds to CASRKGSGIYGYTF. The bases are TGTGCCAGCCGTAAGGGGTCAGGCATCTATGGCTACACCTTC. The chain is assembled from TRBV7-3 and TRBJ1-2; the D gene is perhaps TRBD1, from 5 matching bases. Via the germline V gene, CDR1 is SGHTA and CDR2 FQGTGA. V is shortened by 8 bases, J by 4 bases, and the region joining them spans 17 bases. The CDR3 contains 14 residues, cysteine and phenylalanine counted. Only the CDR3 DNA is retained, 42 bases long and in frame from the first base.